This record looks at one T cell receptor beta chain sequence and its context. This sample was taken from a study of human T cells and chemical hapten exposure. Study-wide background: DPC 0.01% went on the upper back by patch test, with reading at 6 days.

Time point defined: patch test 1, 2 weeks after DPC sensitization. Stated treatment: therapeutic diphenylcyclopropenone sensitization with weekly scalp DPC. The drawing of blood occurred before each patch test was applied. It was the library that attached unique molecular identifiers to individual cDNA molecules. In the original analysis: The number of TCRs in each sample had a median of around 96,000 and spanned 23,224 to 690,600. Using its own MiXCR run on the RACE reads, TCRdb lists one record per CDR3 protein. These V and J calls rely on TCRdb rather than the paper's analysis. The repertoire holds over 95,000 distinct CDR3 sequences, about an eighth seen once, with roughly 2.1% in the top ten. This receptor was obtained from a woman in her 40s with alopecia areata. Some clones in this sample may be carry-over from other donors' samples. The input for sequencing was whole blood, taken in connection with sensitization to the hapten diphenylcyclopropenone (DPC).

CDR3 DNA: TGTGCCAGCAGCCAAGAAAGCCTCTGGGGCCGTGGGCTGTTTTTT. Translated, it gives CASSQESLWGRGLFF. V gene TRBV3-1 combines with J gene TRBJ2-2; maybe TRBD1 (5 bases). Looked up from germline, CDR1 is LGHDT and CDR2 is YNNKEL (reference sequence). Trimming took off 0 bases at V and 13 bases at J, with 18 bases between the two ends. This CDR3 has 15 amino acids.